The sequence of this T cell receptor (beta chain) was determined in a study of CD8 T cells in Susac syndrome. General study points: A relatively small number of individuals underwent TCR sequencing and HLA analysis.

The CDR3 totals 14 residues. CDR1 is MNHEY and CDR2 is SVGEGT in the germline V gene. Between the trimmed V and J ends, which lost 5 bases and 7 bases, there was a span of 12 bases. After extraction with the RNeasy kit, about 0.5 to 1 ug of the RNA was reverse transcribed using random hexamers. TCRdb re-called the immunoSEQ multiplex PCR reads through MiXCR, storing one row per CDR3 protein. This table holds about 120,000 distinct CDR3 sequences, around 93% found once. Remarks on this clonotype: Its specificity is not known.

CD8+ and CD4+ T cells from blood underwent TCR beta sequencing. The receptor was isolated from a human donor in good health. Sample: CD8+ T cells from PBMCs. V gene TRBV6-2 or TRBV6-3 combines with J gene TRBJ2-6; no clear D. CDR3 region: CASSHLSPANVLTF. Here the CDR3 DNA reads TGTGCCAGCAGTCACCTCTCCCCTGCCAACGTCCTGACTTTC.